Sequencing of this T cell receptor (beta chain) was carried out in a study of blood T cell repertoires in COVID-19. Study-level information: Samples taken during acute and convalescent COVID-19 were collected in the United States, Italy and Spain. T cells, B-cell-depleted T cells, or PBMCs provided the cDNA or gDNA that served as material.

The V gene's germline CDR1 is LNHNV and CDR2 YYDKDF (reference sequence). The length of the CDR3 is 17 residues. The V segment lost 0 bases and the J segment 8 bases; nucleotides outside the gene matches: 12. Method: immunoSEQ multiplex PCR; TCRdb's copy keeps in-frame clones and lacks some. Of some 140,000 clones listed, roughly 85% are singletons. This clonotype originated in a human donor in a cohort sampled during active COVID-19. V usage is TRBV15 and J usage is TRBJ2-1; TRBD2 matches at 8 bases. Material: peripheral blood. The CDR3 reads CATSREISGTSSYEQFF. The CDR3 DNA follows: TGTGCCACCAGCAGAGAAATTTCGGGGACTAGTAGCTATGAGCAGTTCTTC.